A selection of T cell receptor beta chains follows, all from one sample in a study of blood T cell repertoires in COVID-19. The data were produced by immunoSEQ multiplex PCR, yet TCRdb's version contains in-frame clones alone and is incomplete. This sample yields approximately 57,000 clones, of which more than 75% are seen a single time; around 8.7% belongs to the top ten. The sample consisted of peripheral blood. The source is a woman of 80 years or more with acute or convalescent COVID-19. Both conserved end residues are part of each CDR3. Each record gives: V gene, J gene, clone size, D gene, CDR3 protein, CDR3 DNA. The D gene is left open where the match is weak. Where a row states a size, it is once, few, many or the class of an expanded clone; other rows omit it.

V gene: TRBV5-1
J gene: TRBJ2-7
clone size: .
D gene: TRBD1
CDR3 protein: CASSLEMGQGYYEQYF
CDR3 DNA: TGCGCCAGCAGCTTGGAAATGGGACAGGGATACTACGAGCAGTACTTC

V gene: TRBV6-5
J gene: TRBJ2-1
clone size: .
D gene: TRBD1
CDR3 protein: CASRLDRGLYNEQFF
CDR3 DNA: TGTGCCAGCAGACTAGACAGGGGGCTCTACAATGAGCAGTTCTTC

V gene: TRBV6-6
J gene: TRBJ2-3
clone size: once
D gene: TRBD2
CDR3 protein: CASSPAGGLTDTQYF
CDR3 DNA: TGTGCCAGCAGTCCAGCGGGGGGACTCACAGATACGCAGTATTTT

V gene: TRBV27
J gene: TRBJ2-3
clone size: .
D gene: .
CDR3 protein: CASSLKVAVDTQYF
CDR3 DNA: TGTGCCAGCAGTTTGAAGGTTGCGGTTGATACGCAGTATTTT

V gene: TRBV10-2
J gene: TRBJ1-1
clone size: .
D gene: TRBD1
CDR3 protein: CASSEPDRGGMNTEAFF
CDR3 DNA: TGCGCCAGCAGTGAGCCGGACAGGGGAGGGATGAACACTGAAGCTTTCTTT

V gene: TRBV3-1/TRBV3-2
J gene: TRBJ2-1
clone size: .
D gene: TRBD1
CDR3 protein: CASSQVAATGKDEQFF
CDR3 DNA: TGTGCCAGCAGCCAAGTTGCTGCGACAGGGAAGGATGAGCAGTTCTTC

V gene: TRBV9
J gene: TRBJ2-1
clone size: .
D gene: TRBD2
CDR3 protein: CASSVGSGGYNEQFF
CDR3 DNA: TGTGCCAGCAGCGTAGGATCGGGAGGGTATAATGAGCAGTTCTTC

V gene: TRBV5-4
J gene: TRBJ2-5
clone size: once
D gene: .
CDR3 protein: CASSLAGRGPETQYF
CDR3 DNA: TGTGCCAGCAGCTTGGCCGGGCGGGGTCCAGAGACCCAGTACTTC

V gene: TRBV30
J gene: TRBJ1-2
clone size: .
D gene: TRBD1
CDR3 protein: CAWSPTGGFNYGYTF
CDR3 DNA: TGTGCCTGGAGTCCAACAGGGGGCTTTAACTATGGCTACACCTTC

V gene: TRBV5-1
J gene: TRBJ2-2
clone size: .
D gene: TRBD2
CDR3 protein: CASSSSGGPGTGELFF
CDR3 DNA: TGCGCCAGCAGCTCCTCGGGGGGGCCCGGCACCGGGGAGCTGTTTTTT

V gene: TRBV5-4
J gene: TRBJ1-2
clone size: .
D gene: .
CDR3 protein: CASSFGGGQAIYTF
CDR3 DNA: TGTGCCAGCAGCTTCGGGGGGGGACAAGCAATCTACACCTTC

V gene: TRBV28
J gene: TRBJ2-3
clone size: .
D gene: .
CDR3 protein: CASSLGLLPGTDTQYF
CDR3 DNA: TGTGCCAGCAGTTTAGGGCTTCTACCTGGGACAGATACGCAGTATTTT

V gene: TRBV7-9
J gene: TRBJ1-5
clone size: .
D gene: .
CDR3 protein: CASSLVGSGRESNQPQHF
CDR3 DNA: TGTGCCAGCAGCTTAGTGGGTTCGGGGAGGGAGAGCAATCAGCCCCAGCATTTT

V gene: TRBV29-1
J gene: TRBJ2-5
clone size: .
D gene: .
CDR3 protein: CSVGKTSSGETQYF
CDR3 DNA: TGCAGCGTTGGGAAGACTAGTAGTGGAGAGACCCAGTACTTC

V gene: TRBV24-1
J gene: TRBJ1-5
clone size: .
D gene: .
CDR3 protein: CATSDRDSNQPQHF
CDR3 DNA: TGTGCCACCAGTGACAGGGATAGCAATCAGCCCCAGCATTTT

V gene: TRBV6-6
J gene: TRBJ2-1
clone size: few
D gene: TRBD2
CDR3 protein: CASSYSTSANYNEQFF
CDR3 DNA: TGTGCCAGCAGTTACTCGACTAGCGCGAACTACAATGAGCAGTTCTTC

V gene: TRBV19
J gene: TRBJ2-5
clone size: .
D gene: TRBD1
CDR3 protein: CASSRDRGLETQYF
CDR3 DNA: TGTGCCAGTAGCCGGGACAGGGGGTTGGAGACCCAGTACTTC

V gene: TRBV5-4
J gene: TRBJ1-2
clone size: once
D gene: .
CDR3 protein: CASAAPGSRRYGYTF
CDR3 DNA: TGTGCCAGCGCTGCCCCTGGCAGTCGCCGCTATGGCTACACCTTC

V gene: TRBV2
J gene: TRBJ1-2
clone size: .
D gene: .
CDR3 protein: CASRGREYGYTF
CDR3 DNA: TGTGCCAGCAGGGGGCGCGAATATGGCTACACCTTC

V gene: TRBV10-1
J gene: TRBJ2-7
clone size: .
D gene: TRBD2
CDR3 protein: CASSQLAGTGGEQYF
CDR3 DNA: TGCGCCAGCAGCCAACTAGCGGGGACGGGGGGCGAGCAGTACTTC

V gene: TRBV27
J gene: TRBJ2-7
clone size: .
D gene: .
CDR3 protein: CASSLVRTEIPYEQYF
CDR3 DNA: TGTGCCAGCAGTTTGGTCCGGACAGAAATACCCTACGAGCAGTACTTC

V gene: TRBV14
J gene: TRBJ2-7
clone size: .
D gene: .
CDR3 protein: CASSGQLYEQYF
CDR3 DNA: TGTGCCAGCAGTGGACAGCTCTACGAGCAGTACTTC

V gene: TRBV7-8
J gene: TRBJ1-5
clone size: few
D gene: .
CDR3 protein: CASSQRANSNQPQHF
CDR3 DNA: TGTGCCAGCAGCCAGCGGGCGAATAGCAATCAGCCCCAGCATTTT

V gene: TRBV3-1/TRBV3-2
J gene: TRBJ1-1
clone size: .
D gene: .
CDR3 protein: CASSQDLGGTEAFF
CDR3 DNA: TGTGCCAGCAGCCAAGATCTTGGGGGGACTGAAGCTTTCTTT

V gene: TRBV14
J gene: TRBJ1-2
clone size: few
D gene: .
CDR3 protein: CASRRSGTINYGYTF
CDR3 DNA: TGTGCCAGCCGCCGATCCGGGACAATTAACTATGGCTACACCTTC

V gene: TRBV2
J gene: TRBJ1-1
clone size: .
D gene: .
CDR3 protein: CASRASMNTEAFF
CDR3 DNA: TGTGCCAGCAGGGCTAGCATGAACACTGAAGCTTTCTTT

V gene: TRBV18
J gene: TRBJ1-6
clone size: .
D gene: TRBD1
CDR3 protein: CASSPNRGKQNSPLHF
CDR3 DNA: TGTGCCAGCTCACCAAACAGGGGAAAACAAAATTCACCCCTCCACTTT

V gene: TRBV4-2
J gene: TRBJ2-1
clone size: .
D gene: .
CDR3 protein: CASSLRGAASSYNEQFF
CDR3 DNA: TGTGCCAGCAGCCTCAGGGGAGCGGCTAGCTCCTACAATGAGCAGTTCTTC

V gene: TRBV5-1
J gene: TRBJ2-1
clone size: once
D gene: .
CDR3 protein: CASSSLAYEQFF
CDR3 DNA: TGCGCCAGCAGCTCCCTAGCGTATGAGCAGTTCTTC

V gene: TRBV2
J gene: TRBJ1-6
clone size: .
D gene: .
CDR3 protein: CASREIWSSPLHF
CDR3 DNA: TGTGCCAGCAGGGAAATATGGAGCTCACCCCTCCACTTT

V gene: TRBV5-1
J gene: TRBJ2-3
clone size: .
D gene: .
CDR3 protein: CASSGTDRGDTQYF
CDR3 DNA: TGCGCCAGCAGCGGTACGGATCGCGGAGATACGCAGTATTTT

V gene: TRBV11-3
J gene: TRBJ1-1
clone size: .
D gene: .
CDR3 protein: CASSLGQKNTEAFF
CDR3 DNA: TGTGCCAGCAGCTTAGGGCAGAAAAACACTGAAGCTTTCTTT

V gene: TRBV4-1
J gene: TRBJ2-1
clone size: .
D gene: .
CDR3 protein: CASSQDVQAFYNEQFF
CDR3 DNA: TGCGCCAGCAGCCAAGATGTGCAGGCGTTCTACAATGAGCAGTTCTTC

V gene: TRBV5-5
J gene: TRBJ1-5
clone size: .
D gene: .
CDR3 protein: CASSLRGLSNQPQHF
CDR3 DNA: TGTGCCAGCAGCTTGAGGGGTCTTAGCAATCAGCCCCAGCATTTT

V gene: TRBV5-1
J gene: TRBJ2-6
clone size: .
D gene: TRBD1
CDR3 protein: CASSSMTGAGANVLTF
CDR3 DNA: TGCGCCAGCAGCTCAATGACAGGGGCTGGGGCCAACGTCCTGACTTTC

V gene: TRBV19
J gene: TRBJ2-5
clone size: .
D gene: .
CDR3 protein: CASSPDSAETQYF
CDR3 DNA: TGTGCCAGTAGCCCGGACAGCGCAGAGACCCAGTACTTC

V gene: TRBV11-3
J gene: TRBJ2-2
clone size: .
D gene: .
CDR3 protein: CASSPQGTGELFF
CDR3 DNA: TGTGCCAGCAGCCCCCAGGGAACCGGGGAGCTGTTTTTT

V gene: TRBV11-2
J gene: TRBJ2-2
clone size: .
D gene: .
CDR3 protein: CASSLDRWGAGELFF
CDR3 DNA: TGTGCCAGCAGCTTAGATCGGTGGGGGGCCGGGGAGCTGTTTTTT

V gene: TRBV9
J gene: TRBJ2-4
clone size: .
D gene: TRBD1
CDR3 protein: CASSVGGGTGVMLDIQYF
CDR3 DNA: TGTGCCAGCAGCGTAGGTGGCGGGACAGGAGTGATGCTAGACATTCAGTACTTC

V gene: TRBV29-1
J gene: TRBJ1-1
clone size: few
D gene: TRBD1
CDR3 protein: CSVEDLIPGQSILNTEAFF
CDR3 DNA: TGCAGCGTTGAAGATCTTATTCCGGGACAGTCAATTTTAAACACTGAAGCTTTCTTT

V gene: TRBV25-1
J gene: TRBJ2-7
clone size: .
D gene: TRBD2
CDR3 protein: CASSGAGGAVYEQYF
CDR3 DNA: TGTGCCAGCAGTGGAGCGGGGGGCGCCGTCTACGAGCAGTACTTC

V gene: TRBV19
J gene: TRBJ1-1
clone size: .
D gene: .
CDR3 protein: CASSSWGGSTEAFF
CDR3 DNA: TGTGCCAGTAGTTCGTGGGGCGGGAGCACTGAAGCTTTCTTT

V gene: TRBV7-9
J gene: TRBJ2-7
clone size: .
D gene: .
CDR3 protein: CASSLSAQSSSYEQYF
CDR3 DNA: TGTGCCAGCAGCTTGTCGGCACAGAGCAGCTCCTACGAGCAGTACTTC

V gene: TRBV27
J gene: TRBJ2-2
clone size: .
D gene: TRBD2
CDR3 protein: CASRGAGSTGELFF
CDR3 DNA: TGTGCCAGCAGGGGAGCGGGAAGTACCGGGGAGCTGTTTTTT

V gene: TRBV6-1
J gene: TRBJ1-4
clone size: few
D gene: .
CDR3 protein: CASSELEGLLTNEKLFF
CDR3 DNA: TGTGCCAGCAGTGAATTAGAGGGACTGCTCACTAATGAAAAACTGTTTTTT

V gene: TRBV28
J gene: TRBJ2-7
clone size: .
D gene: TRBD1
CDR3 protein: CASSLTGQGYKQYF
CDR3 DNA: TGTGCCAGCAGTTTAACGGGACAGGGGTACAAGCAGTACTTC

V gene: TRBV24-1
J gene: TRBJ1-3
clone size: .
D gene: .
CDR3 protein: CATSDSKGPGNTIYF
CDR3 DNA: TGTGCCACCAGTGATTCCAAGGGGCCTGGAAACACCATATATTTT

V gene: TRBV15
J gene: TRBJ2-2
clone size: .
D gene: .
CDR3 protein: CATSPSRLATGELFF
CDR3 DNA: TGTGCCACCAGCCCTAGCCGTCTTGCGACCGGGGAGCTGTTTTTT

V gene: TRBV28
J gene: TRBJ1-6
clone size: few
D gene: .
CDR3 protein: CASSYFPSSYNSPLHF
CDR3 DNA: TGTGCCAGCAGTTATTTCCCCAGCTCCTATAATTCACCCCTCCACTTT

V gene: TRBV3-1/TRBV3-2
J gene: TRBJ2-7
clone size: .
D gene: TRBD2
CDR3 protein: CASSPASGGAMYEQYF
CDR3 DNA: TGTGCCAGCAGCCCAGCGAGCGGGGGGGCCATGTACGAGCAGTACTTC

V gene: TRBV10-2
J gene: TRBJ2-3
clone size: .
D gene: TRBD2
CDR3 protein: CASSSGSIRTDTQYF
CDR3 DNA: TGCGCCAGCAGTAGCGGGAGTATCCGAACAGATACGCAGTATTTT